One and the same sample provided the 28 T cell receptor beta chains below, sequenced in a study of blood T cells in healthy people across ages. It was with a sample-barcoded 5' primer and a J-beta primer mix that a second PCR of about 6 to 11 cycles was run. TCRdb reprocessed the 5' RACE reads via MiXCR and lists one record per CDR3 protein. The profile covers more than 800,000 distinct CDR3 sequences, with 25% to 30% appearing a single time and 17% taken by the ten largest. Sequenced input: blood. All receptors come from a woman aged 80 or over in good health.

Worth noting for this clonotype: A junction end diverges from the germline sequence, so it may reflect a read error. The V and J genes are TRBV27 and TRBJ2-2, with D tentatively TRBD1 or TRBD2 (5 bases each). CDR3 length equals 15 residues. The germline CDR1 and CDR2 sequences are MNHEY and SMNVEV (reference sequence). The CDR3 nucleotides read TGTGCCAGCAGTTTCAGTGGGACGGACACCGGGGAGCGGTTTTTT. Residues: CASSFSGTDTGERFF.

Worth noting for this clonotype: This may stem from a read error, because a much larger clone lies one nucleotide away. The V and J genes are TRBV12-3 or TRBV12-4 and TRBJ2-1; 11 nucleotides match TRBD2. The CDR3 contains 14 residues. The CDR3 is CAGRGASGGIEQFF. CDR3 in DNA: TGTGCAGGCCGAGGGGCTAGCGGGGGGATCGAGCAGTTCTTC.

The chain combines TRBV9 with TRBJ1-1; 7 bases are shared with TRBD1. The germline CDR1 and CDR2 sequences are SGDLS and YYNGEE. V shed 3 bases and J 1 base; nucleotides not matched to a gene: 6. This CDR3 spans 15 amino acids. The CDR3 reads CASSAKGGPNTEAFF. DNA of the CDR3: TGTGCCAGCAGCGCCAAAGGGGGCCCGAACACTGAAGCTTTCTTT.

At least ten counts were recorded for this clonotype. This chain's CDR3 is CASSPPGGASIQYF. The CDR3 DNA reads TGTGCCAGCAGCCCTCCCGGGGGGGCTAGCATTCAGTACTTC. The chain has TRBV5-6 and TRBJ2-4; 8 bases agree with TRBD2. With V trimmed by 4 bases and J by 9 bases, 9 bases remained unmatched. The germline V gene encodes CDR1 SGHDT and CDR2 YYEEEE. The CDR3 is 14 amino acids. Using reference TRBV5-6 and TRBJ2-4 for the parts outside the CDR3, the full variable domain is DAGVTQSPTHLIKTRGQQVTLRCSPKSGHDTVSWYQQALGQGPQFIFQYYEEEERQRGNFPDRFSGHQFPNYSSELNVNALLLGDSALYLCASSPPGGASIQYFGAGTRLSVL.

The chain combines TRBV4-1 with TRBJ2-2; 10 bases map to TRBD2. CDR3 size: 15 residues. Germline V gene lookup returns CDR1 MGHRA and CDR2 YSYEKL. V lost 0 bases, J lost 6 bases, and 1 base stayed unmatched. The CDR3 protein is CASSQDSGGPGELFF. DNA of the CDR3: TGCGCCAGCAGCCAAGATAGCGGGGGGCCCGGGGAGCTGTTTTTT.

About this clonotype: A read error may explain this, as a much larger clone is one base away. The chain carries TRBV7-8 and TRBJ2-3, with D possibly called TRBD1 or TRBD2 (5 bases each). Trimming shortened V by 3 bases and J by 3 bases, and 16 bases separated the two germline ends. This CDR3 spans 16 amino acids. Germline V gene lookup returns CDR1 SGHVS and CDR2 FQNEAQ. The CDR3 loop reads CASSFSAGWGTDTQYF. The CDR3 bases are TGTGCCAGCAGCTTTAGCGCAGGGTGGGGAACAGATACGCAGTATTTT. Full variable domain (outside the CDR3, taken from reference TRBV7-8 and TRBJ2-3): GAGVSQSPRYKVAKRGQDVALRCDPISGHVSLFWYQQALGQGPEFLTYFQNEAQLDKSGLPSDRFFAERPEGSVSTLKIQRTQQEDSAVYLCASSFSAGWGTDTQYFGPGTRLTVL.

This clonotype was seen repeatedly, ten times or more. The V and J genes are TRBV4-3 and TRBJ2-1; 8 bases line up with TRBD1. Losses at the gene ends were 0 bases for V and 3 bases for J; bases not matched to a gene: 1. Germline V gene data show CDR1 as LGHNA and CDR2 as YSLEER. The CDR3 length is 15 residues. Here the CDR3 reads CASSQDGTGYNEQFF. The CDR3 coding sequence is TGCGCCAGCAGCCAAGACGGGACAGGCTACAATGAGCAGTTCTTC.

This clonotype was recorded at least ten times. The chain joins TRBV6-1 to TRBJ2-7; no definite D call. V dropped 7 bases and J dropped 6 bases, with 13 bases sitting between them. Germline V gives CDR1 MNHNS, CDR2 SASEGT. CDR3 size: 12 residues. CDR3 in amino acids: CASTQGIAEQYF. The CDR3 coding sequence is TGTGCCAGCACGCAAGGAATAGCCGAGCAGTACTTC.

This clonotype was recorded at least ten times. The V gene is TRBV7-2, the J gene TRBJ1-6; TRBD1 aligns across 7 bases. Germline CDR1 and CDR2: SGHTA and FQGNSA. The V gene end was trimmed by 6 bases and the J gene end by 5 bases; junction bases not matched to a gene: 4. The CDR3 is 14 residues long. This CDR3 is CASRPGQHNSPLHF. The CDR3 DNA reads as TGTGCCAGCAGACCGGGACAGCATAATTCACCCCTCCACTTT.

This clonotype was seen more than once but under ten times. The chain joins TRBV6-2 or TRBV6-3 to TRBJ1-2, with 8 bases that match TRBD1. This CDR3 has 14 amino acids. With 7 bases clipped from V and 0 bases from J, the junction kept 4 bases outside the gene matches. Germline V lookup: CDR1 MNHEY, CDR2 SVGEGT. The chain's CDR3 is CASTEDRANYGYTF. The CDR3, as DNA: TGTGCCAGCACCGAGGACAGGGCTAACTATGGCTACACCTTC.

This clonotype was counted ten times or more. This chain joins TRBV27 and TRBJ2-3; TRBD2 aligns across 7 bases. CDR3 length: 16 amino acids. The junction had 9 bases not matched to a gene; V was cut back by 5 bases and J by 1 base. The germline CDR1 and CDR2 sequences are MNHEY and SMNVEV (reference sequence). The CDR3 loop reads CASSTFPSGRTDTQYF. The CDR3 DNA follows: TGTGCCAGCAGTACCTTTCCTAGCGGACGCACAGATACGCAGTATTTT.

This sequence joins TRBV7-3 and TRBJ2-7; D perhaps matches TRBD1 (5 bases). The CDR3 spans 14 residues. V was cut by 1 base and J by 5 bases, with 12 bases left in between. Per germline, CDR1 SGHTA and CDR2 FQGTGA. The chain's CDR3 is CASSLSGRAHEQYF. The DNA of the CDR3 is TGTGCCAGCAGCTTAAGTGGCAGGGCCCACGAGCAGTACTTC.

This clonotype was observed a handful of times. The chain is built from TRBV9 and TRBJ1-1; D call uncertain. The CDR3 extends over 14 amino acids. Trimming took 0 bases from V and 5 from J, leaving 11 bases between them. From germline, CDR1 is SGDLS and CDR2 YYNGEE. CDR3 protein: CASSVAMGNTEAFF. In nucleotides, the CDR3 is TGTGCCAGCAGCGTAGCTATGGGGAATACTGAAGCTTTCTTT.

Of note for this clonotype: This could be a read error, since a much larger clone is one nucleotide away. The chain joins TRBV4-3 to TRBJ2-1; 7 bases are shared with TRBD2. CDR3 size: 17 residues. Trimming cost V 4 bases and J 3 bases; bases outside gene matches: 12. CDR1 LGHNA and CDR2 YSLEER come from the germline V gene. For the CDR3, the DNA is TGCGCCAGCAGCCTTCAACCCGGGACTAACGACTACAATGAGCAGTTCTTC. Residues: CASSLQPGTNDYNEQFF.

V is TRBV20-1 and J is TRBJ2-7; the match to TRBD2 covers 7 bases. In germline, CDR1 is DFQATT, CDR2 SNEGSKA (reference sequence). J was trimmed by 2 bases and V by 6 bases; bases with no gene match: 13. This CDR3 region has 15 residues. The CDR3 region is CSAPSGKGGTYEQYF. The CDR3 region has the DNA TGCAGTGCCCCCAGCGGGAAGGGTGGCACCTACGAGCAGTACTTC.

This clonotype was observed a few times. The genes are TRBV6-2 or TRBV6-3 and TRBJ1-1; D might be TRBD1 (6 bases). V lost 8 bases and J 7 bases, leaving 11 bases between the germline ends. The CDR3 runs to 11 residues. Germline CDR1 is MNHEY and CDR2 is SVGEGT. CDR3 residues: CASSGGSEAFF. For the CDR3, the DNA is TGTGCCAGCTCTGGGGGCAGTGAAGCTTTCTTT.

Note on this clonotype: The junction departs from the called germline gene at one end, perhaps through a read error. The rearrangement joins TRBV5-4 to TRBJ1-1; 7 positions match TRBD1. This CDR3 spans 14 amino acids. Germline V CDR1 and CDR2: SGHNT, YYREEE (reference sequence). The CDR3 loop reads CASSLVQGRTDAFF. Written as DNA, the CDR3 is TGTGCCAGCAGCTTGGTACAGGGGAGGACTGATGCTTTCTTT.

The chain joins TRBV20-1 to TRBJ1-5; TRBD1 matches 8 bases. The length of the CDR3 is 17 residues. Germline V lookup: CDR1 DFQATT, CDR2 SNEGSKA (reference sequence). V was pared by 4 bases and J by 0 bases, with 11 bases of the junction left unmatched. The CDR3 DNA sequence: TGCAGTGCTACCGTAAGCTTAGGACAGGGTAGCAATCAGCCCCAGCATTTT. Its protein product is CSATVSLGQGSNQPQHF.

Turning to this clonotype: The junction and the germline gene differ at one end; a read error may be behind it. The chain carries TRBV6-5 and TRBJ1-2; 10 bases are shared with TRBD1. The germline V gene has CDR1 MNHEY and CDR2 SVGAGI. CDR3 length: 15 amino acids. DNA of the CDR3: TGTGCCAGCAACCAGGGACAGGGGTTAAACTATGGCTGCACCTTC. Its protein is CASNQGQGLNYGCTF.

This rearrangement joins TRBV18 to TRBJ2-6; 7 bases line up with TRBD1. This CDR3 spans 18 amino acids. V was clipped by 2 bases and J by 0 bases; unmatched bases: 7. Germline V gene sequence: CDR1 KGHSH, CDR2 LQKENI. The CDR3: CASSPKGQSFSGANVLTF. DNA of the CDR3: TGTGCCAGCTCACCAAAGGGACAGAGCTTCTCTGGGGCCAACGTCCTGACTTTC.

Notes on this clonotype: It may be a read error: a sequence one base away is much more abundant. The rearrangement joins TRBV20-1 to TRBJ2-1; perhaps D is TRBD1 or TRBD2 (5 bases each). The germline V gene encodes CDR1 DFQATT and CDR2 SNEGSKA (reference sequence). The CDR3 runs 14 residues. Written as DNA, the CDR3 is TGCGGTGCCGGTGGGGGTTTGCTTGACAATGAGCAGTTCTTC. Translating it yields CGAGGGLLDNEQFF.

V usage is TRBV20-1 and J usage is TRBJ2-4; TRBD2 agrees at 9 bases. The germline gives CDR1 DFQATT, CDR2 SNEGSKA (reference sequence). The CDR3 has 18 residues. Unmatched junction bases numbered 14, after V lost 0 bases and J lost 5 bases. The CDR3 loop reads CSAREGGGAVGGQNIQYF. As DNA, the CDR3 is TGCAGTGCTAGAGAGGGCGGGGGGGCCGTGGGCGGGCAAAACATTCAGTACTTC.

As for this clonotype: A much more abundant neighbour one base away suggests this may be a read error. CDR3 coding DNA: TGTGCCAGCAGCTGGGGGGGGGACTCCTACAATGAGCAGTACTTC. Its translation is CASSWGGDSYNEQYF. The chain links TRBV5-5 to TRBJ2-7; 7 bases are a match to TRBD2. Germline V CDR1 and CDR2: SGHKS, YYEKEE (reference sequence). The CDR3 runs 15 residues. The junction had 13 bases not matched to a gene; V was cut back by 3 bases and J by 7 bases.

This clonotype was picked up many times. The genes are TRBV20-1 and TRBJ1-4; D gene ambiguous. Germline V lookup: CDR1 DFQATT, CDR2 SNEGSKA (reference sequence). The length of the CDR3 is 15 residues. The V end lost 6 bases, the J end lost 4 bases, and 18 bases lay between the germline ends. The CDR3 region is CSAGGFGSLNEKLFF. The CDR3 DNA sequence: TGCAGTGCCGGAGGTTTCGGGAGCCTTAATGAAAAACTGTTTTTT.

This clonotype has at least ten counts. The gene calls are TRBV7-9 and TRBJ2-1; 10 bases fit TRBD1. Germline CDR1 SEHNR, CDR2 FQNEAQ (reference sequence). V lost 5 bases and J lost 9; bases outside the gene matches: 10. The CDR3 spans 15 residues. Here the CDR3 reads CASSLRTGGIGEQFF. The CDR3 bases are TGTGCCAGCAGCCTCCGGACAGGGGGGATAGGTGAGCAGTTCTTC. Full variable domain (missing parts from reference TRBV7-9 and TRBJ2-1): DTGVSQNPRHKITKRGQNVTFRCDPISEHNRLYWYRQTLGQGPEFLTYFQNEAQLEKSRLLSDRFSAERPKGSFSTLEIQRTEQGDSAMYLCASSLRTGGIGEQFFGPGTRLTVL.

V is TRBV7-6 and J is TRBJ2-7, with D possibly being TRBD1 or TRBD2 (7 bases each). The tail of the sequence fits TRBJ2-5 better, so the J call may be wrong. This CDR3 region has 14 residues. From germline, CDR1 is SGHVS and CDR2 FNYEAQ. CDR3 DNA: TGTGCCAGCAGCGCCACAGGGGCGGGGGCGACCCAGTACTTC. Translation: CASSATGAGATQYF.

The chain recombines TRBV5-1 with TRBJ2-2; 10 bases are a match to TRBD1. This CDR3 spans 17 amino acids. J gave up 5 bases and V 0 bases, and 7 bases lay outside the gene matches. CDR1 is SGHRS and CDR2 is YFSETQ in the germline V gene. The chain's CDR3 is CASSLGQGAIRTGELFF. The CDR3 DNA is TGCGCCAGCAGCTTGGGACAGGGGGCAATTAGAACCGGGGAGCTGTTTTTT. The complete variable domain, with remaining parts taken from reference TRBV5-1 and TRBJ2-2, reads KAGVTQTPRYLIKTRGQQVTLSCSPISGHRSVSWYQQTPGQGLQFLFEYFSETQRNKGNFPGRFSGRQFSNSRSEMNVSTLELGDSALYLCASSLGQGAIRTGELFFGEGSRLTVL.

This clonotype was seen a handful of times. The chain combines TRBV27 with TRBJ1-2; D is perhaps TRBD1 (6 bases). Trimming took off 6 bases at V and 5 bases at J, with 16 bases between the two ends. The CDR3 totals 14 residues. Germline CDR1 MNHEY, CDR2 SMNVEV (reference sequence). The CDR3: CASSTRQATYGYTF. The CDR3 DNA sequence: TGTGCCAGCAGCACAAGACAGGCAACGTATGGCTACACCTTC.